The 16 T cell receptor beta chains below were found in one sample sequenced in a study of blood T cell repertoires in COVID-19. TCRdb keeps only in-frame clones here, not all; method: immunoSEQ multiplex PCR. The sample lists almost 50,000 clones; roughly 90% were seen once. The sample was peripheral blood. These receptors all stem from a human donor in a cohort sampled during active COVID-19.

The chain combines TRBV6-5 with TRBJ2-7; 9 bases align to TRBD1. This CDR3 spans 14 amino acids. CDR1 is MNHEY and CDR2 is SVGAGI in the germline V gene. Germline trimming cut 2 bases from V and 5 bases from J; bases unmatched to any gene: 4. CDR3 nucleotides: TGTGCCAGCAGTTACATGGGACAGGGCAACGAGCAGTACTTC. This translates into CASSYMGQGNEQYF.

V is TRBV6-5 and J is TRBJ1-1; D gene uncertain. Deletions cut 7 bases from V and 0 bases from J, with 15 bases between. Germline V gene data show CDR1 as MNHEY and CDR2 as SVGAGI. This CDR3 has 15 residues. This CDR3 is CASIREGKLNTEAFF. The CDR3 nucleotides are TGTGCCAGCATAAGGGAGGGAAAACTGAACACTGAAGCTTTCTTT.

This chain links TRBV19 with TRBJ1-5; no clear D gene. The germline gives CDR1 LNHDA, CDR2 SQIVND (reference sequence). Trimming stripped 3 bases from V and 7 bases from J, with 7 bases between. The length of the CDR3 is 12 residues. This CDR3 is CASSIREQPQHF. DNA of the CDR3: TGTGCCAGTAGTATTCGGGAGCAGCCCCAGCATTTT.

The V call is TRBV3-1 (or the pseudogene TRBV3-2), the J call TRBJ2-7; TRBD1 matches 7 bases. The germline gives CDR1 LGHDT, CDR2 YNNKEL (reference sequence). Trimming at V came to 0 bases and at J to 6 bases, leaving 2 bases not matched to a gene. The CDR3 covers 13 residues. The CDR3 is CASSQEGGVEQYF. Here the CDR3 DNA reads TGTGCCAGCAGCCAAGAAGGGGGCGTCGAGCAGTACTTC.

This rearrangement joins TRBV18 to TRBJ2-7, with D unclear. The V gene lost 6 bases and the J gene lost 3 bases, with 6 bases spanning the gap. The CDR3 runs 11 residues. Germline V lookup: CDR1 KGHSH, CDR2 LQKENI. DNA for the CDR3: TGTGCCAGCTCGCGTCACTACGAGCAGTACGTC. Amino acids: CASSRHYEQYV.

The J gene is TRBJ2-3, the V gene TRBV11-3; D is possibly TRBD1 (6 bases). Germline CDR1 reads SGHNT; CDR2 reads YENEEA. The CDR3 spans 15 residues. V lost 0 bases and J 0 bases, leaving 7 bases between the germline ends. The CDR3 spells CASSLEGQSTDTQYF. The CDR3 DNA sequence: TGTGCCAGCAGCTTAGAGGGACAAAGCACAGATACGCAGTATTTT.

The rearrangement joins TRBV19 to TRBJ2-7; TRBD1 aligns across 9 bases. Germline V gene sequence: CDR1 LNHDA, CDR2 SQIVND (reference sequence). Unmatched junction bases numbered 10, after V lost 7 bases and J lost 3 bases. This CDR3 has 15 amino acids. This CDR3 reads CASTPGTGGVYEQYF. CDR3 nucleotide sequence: TGTGCCAGTACCCCGGGAACAGGGGGCGTCTACGAGCAGTACTTC.

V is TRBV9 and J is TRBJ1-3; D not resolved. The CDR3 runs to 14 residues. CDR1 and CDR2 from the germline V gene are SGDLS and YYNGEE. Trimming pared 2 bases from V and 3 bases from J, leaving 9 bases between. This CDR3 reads CASSVGGFGNTIYF. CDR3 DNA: TGTGCCAGCAGCGTGGGAGGCTTTGGAAACACCATATATTTT.

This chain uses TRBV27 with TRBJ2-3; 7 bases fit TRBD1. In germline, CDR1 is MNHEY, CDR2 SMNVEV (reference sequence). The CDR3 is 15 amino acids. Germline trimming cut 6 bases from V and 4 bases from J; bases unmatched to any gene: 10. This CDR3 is CASRTYRGRSDTQYF. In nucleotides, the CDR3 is TGTGCCAGCAGAACCTACAGGGGTCGGTCAGATACGCAGTATTTT.

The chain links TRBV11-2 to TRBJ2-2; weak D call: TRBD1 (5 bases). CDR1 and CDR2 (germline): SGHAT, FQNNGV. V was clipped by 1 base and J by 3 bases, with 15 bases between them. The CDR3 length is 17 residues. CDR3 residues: CASSLGSRGGYTGELFF. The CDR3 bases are TGTGCCAGCAGCTTAGGGAGTAGGGGCGGATACACCGGGGAGCTGTTTTTT.

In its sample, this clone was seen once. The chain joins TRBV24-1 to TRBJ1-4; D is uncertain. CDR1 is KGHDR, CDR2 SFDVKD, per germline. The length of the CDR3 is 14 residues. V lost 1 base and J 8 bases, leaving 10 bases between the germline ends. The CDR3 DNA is TGTGCCACCAGTGATTTCGGGTGGAGGGAAAAACTGTTTTTT. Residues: CATSDFGWREKLFF.

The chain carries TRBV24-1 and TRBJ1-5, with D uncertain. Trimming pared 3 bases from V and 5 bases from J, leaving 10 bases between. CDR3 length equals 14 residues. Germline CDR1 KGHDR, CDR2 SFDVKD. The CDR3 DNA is TGTGCCACCAGTGATACAGCTTTAGATCAGCCCCAGCATTTT. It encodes CATSDTALDQPQHF.

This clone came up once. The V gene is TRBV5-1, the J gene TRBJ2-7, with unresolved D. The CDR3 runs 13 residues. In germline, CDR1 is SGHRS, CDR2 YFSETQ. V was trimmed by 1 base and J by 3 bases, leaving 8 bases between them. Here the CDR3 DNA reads TGCGCCAGCAGCTTGCAGTCAGACTACGAGCAGTACTTC. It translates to CASSLQSDYEQYF.

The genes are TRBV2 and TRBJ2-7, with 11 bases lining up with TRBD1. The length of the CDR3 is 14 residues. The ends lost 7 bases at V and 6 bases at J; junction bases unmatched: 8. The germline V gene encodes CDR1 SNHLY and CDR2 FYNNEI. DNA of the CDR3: TGTGCCAGCACGCCCCTCGGGACAGGGGGCGAGCAGTACTTC. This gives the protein CASTPLGTGGEQYF.

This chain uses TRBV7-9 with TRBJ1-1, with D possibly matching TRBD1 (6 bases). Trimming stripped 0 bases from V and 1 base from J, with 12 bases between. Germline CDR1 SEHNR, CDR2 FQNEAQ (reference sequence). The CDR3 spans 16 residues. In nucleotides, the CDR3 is TGTGCCAGCAGCTTAGCTTTGTCGACAGGGAACACTGAAGCTTTCTTT. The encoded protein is CASSLALSTGNTEAFF.

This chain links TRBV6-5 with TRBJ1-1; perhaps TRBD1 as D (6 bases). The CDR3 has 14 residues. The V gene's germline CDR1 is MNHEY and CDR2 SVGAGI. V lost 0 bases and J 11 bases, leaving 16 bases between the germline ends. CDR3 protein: CASSYSGAGDAAFF. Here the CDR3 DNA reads TGTGCCAGCAGTTACTCTGGTGCAGGGGACGCGGCTTTCTTT.